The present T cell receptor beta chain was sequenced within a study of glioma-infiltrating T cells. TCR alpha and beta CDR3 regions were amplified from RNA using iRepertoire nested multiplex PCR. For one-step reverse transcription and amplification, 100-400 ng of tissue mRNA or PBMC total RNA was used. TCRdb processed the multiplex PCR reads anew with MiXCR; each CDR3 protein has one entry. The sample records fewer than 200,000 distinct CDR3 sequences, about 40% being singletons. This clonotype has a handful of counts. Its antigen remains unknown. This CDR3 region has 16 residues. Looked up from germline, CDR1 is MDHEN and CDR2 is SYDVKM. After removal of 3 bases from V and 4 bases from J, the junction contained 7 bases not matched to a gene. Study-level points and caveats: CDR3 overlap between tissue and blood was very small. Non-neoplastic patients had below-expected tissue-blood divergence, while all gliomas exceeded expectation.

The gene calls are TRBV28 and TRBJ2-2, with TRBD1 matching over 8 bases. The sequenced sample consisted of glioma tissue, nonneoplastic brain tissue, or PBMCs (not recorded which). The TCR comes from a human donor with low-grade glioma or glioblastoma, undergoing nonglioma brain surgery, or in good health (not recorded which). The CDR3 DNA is TGTGCCAGCAGTTTGACAGGGGTCTATGGCACCGGGGAGCTGTTTTTT. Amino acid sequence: CASSLTGVYGTGELFF.